This entry lists 20 T cell receptor beta chains sequenced from one sample in a study of cytomegalovirus exposure and HLA in healthy donors (dated by TCRdb to 2017 to 2019). Library construction relied on the immunoSEQ multiplex PCR assay. Held by TCRdb, this immuneACCESS table contains in-frame sequences only and omits some clones. Under half of the omission traces to an unresolved V gene where checked; the cause of the rest is unknown. The sample contains 150,000 to 200,000 clones, about 82% of them found a single time. Around 1.6% of the sample lies in the top ten. The specimen was PBMCs. The receptors stem from a woman aged 18-29 years in good health and CMV-seronegative.

V and J are TRBV15 and TRBJ1-1; weak D call: TRBD1 (5 bases). Germline V CDR1 and CDR2: LNHNV, YYDKDF (reference sequence). CDR3 length: 14 residues. Trimming stripped 1 base from V and 1 base from J, with 7 bases between. DNA of the CDR3: TGTGCCACCAGCAGAGGAACAGGGAACACTGAAGCTTTCTTT. Translating it yields CATSRGTGNTEAFF. The variable domain in full, completed from reference TRBV15 and TRBJ1-1, reads DAMVIQNPRYQVTQFGKPVTLSCSQTLNHNVMYWYQQKSSQAPKLLFHYYDKDFNNEADTPDNFQSRRPNTSFCFLDIRSPGLGDTAMYLCATSRGTGNTEAFFGQGTRLTVV.

The rearrangement links TRBV10-3 to TRBJ2-7; TRBD2 aligns across 8 bases. The V segment lost 4 bases and the J segment 0 bases; nucleotides outside the gene matches: 8. The CDR3 spans 16 residues. Germline values: CDR1 ENHRY, CDR2 SYGVKD. CDR3 sequence (DNA): TGTGCCATCAGTGTAAGCTTAGCGGGGAGCTCCTACGAGCAGTACTTC. Protein sequence: CAISVSLAGSSYEQYF.

The gene calls are TRBV6-1 and TRBJ2-3, with D perhaps TRBD2 (6 bases). With 0 bases removed from V and 12 bases from J, the gap between germline ends came to 13 bases. CDR3 length: 13 amino acids. CDR1 MNHNS and CDR2 SASEGT come from the germline V gene. This CDR3 is CASSEAEGIPQYF. CDR3 DNA: TGTGCCAGCAGTGAAGCGGAGGGGATACCCCAGTATTTT.

This sequence joins TRBV7-9 and TRBJ1-2; 12 positions agree with TRBD1. Per the germline V gene, CDR1 is SEHNR and CDR2 is FQNEAQ (reference sequence). V lost 5 bases and J lost 7; bases outside the gene matches: 5. The CDR3 consists of 14 residues. The CDR3 DNA reads as TGTGCCAGCAGCACGGGACAGGGGGCTCGTGGCTACACCTTC. Amino acid sequence: CASSTGQGARGYTF.

The gene calls are TRBV30 and TRBJ1-1; D is uncertain. The V end lost 0 bases, the J end lost 4 bases, and 12 bases lay between the germline ends. This CDR3 is built from 14 residues. In germline, CDR1 is GTSNPN, CDR2 SVGIG (reference sequence). The CDR3 sequence is CAWSVRNRGTEAFF. The CDR3 DNA follows: TGTGCCTGGAGTGTACGAAACCGCGGCACTGAAGCTTTCTTT.

V usage is TRBV19 and J usage is TRBJ1-3; D is ambiguous. V lost 3 bases and J lost 2, with 5 bases in between. Germline V gene data show CDR1 as LNHDA and CDR2 as SQIVND (reference sequence). The CDR3 runs 13 residues. CDR3: CASSISPGNTIYF. DNA of the CDR3: TGTGCCAGTAGTATTAGTCCTGGAAACACCATATATTTT.

Here the CDR3 DNA reads TGTGCCAGCAGTTTAAAAAGGGGTGGCGAAAAACTGTTTTTT. It is translated as CASSLKRGGEKLFF. The rearrangement joins TRBV27 to TRBJ1-4, with D possibly matching TRBD1 (5 bases). This CDR3 spans 14 amino acids. The germline V gene encodes CDR1 MNHEY and CDR2 SMNVEV (reference sequence). V was pared by 2 bases and J by 8 bases, with 12 bases between. Together with reference TRBV27 and TRBJ1-4, the CDR3 gives the full variable domain: EAQVTQNPRYLITVTGKKLTVTCSQNMNHEYMSWYRQDPGLGLRQIYYSMNVEVTDKGDVPEGYKVSRKEKRNFPLILESPSPNQTSLYFCASSLKRGGEKLFFGSGTQLSVL.

The CDR3 DNA reads as TGTGCCAGCAGCCCCGAGGGTAGGTCTGGAAACACCATATATTTT. Translated: CASSPEGRSGNTIYF. The chain employs TRBV9 and TRBJ1-3; D not resolved. Per germline, CDR1 SGDLS and CDR2 YYNGEE. The V gene lost 4 bases and the J gene lost 1 base, with 12 bases spanning the gap. The CDR3 is 15 amino acids. The variable domain in full, completed from reference TRBV9 and TRBJ1-3, reads DSGVTQTPKHLITATGQRVTLRCSPRSGDLSVYWYQQSLDQGLQFLIQYYNGEERAKGNILERFSAQQFPDLHSELNLSSLELGDSALYFCASSPEGRSGNTIYFGEGSWLTVV.

This chain connects TRBV6-1 to TRBJ1-2, with a weak D call TRBD1 (6 bases). The CDR3 runs 14 residues. Trimming stripped 6 bases from V and 6 bases from J, with 17 bases between. Germline CDR1 and CDR2: MNHNS and SASEGT. CDR3 amino acids: CASRKQGGSDGYTF. The CDR3 nucleotides read TGTGCCAGCAGGAAACAGGGAGGGTCGGATGGCTACACCTTC.

This clone was seen more than once but under ten times. The chain carries TRBV10-3 and TRBJ2-3, with 13 bases aligning to TRBD2. This CDR3 is 18 amino acids long. With 2 bases clipped from V and 4 bases from J, the junction kept 9 bases outside the gene matches. Looked up from germline, CDR1 is ENHRY and CDR2 is SYGVKD. CDR3 nucleotides: TGTGCCATCAGTGAGGCCCGGACTAGCGGGAGTTGGGCAGATACGCAGTATTTT. Amino acids: CAISEARTSGSWADTQYF.

The V gene is TRBV4-1, the J gene TRBJ2-2, with D maybe TRBD1 (6 bases). V was shortened by 4 bases and J by 5 bases, with 11 bases between the two germline ends. This CDR3 is built from 14 residues. In germline, CDR1 is MGHRA, CDR2 YSYEKL. CDR3 in DNA: TGCGCCAGCAGCCTACTTAGGGGGACCGGGGAGCTGTTTTTT. Translating it yields CASSLLRGTGELFF.

The J gene is TRBJ1-2, the V gene TRBV18; maybe TRBD1 (6 bases). CDR3 length equals 15 residues. Germline V CDR1 and CDR2: KGHSH, LQKENI. Trimming left V 1 base short and J 4 bases short, with 13 bases between. The CDR3 nucleotides read TGTGCCAGCTCACCACTTGAACAGGGATCCTATGGCTACACCTTC. As protein: CASSPLEQGSYGYTF.

The chain recombines TRBV5-8 with TRBJ1-2, with D possibly TRBD1 on 6 matching bases. CDR3 length: 14 amino acids. Germline values: CDR1 SGHTS, CDR2 YDEGEE. Trimming pared 4 bases from V and 7 bases from J, leaving 17 bases between. CDR3 loop: CASSLRGARIGYTF. DNA for the CDR3: TGTGCCAGCAGCCTCCGGGGGGCGCGAATTGGCTACACCTTC.

This chain uses TRBV18 with TRBJ2-5; D is possibly TRBD1 (6 bases). The closer fit of TRBJ2-7 to the DNA end suggests the J call may be wrong. The CDR3 runs to 15 residues. In germline, CDR1 is KGHSH, CDR2 LQKENI. This CDR3 reads CASSPGHYSSYEQYF. The DNA of the CDR3 is TGTGCCAGCTCACCGGGACACTACAGCTCCTACGAGCAGTACTTC.

The gene calls are TRBV5-4 and TRBJ2-2, with TRBD1 as a possible D gene (6 bases). Germline loops: CDR1 SGHNT, CDR2 YYREEE (reference sequence). The CDR3 is 15 amino acids. The ends were cut back, 0 bases at V and 5 bases at J, with 11 bases in the middle. The CDR3 reads CASSLDGGGTGELFF. CDR3 nucleotide sequence: TGTGCCAGCAGCTTGGATGGGGGCGGGACCGGGGAGCTGTTTTTT.

The V gene is TRBV28, the J gene TRBJ2-2, with 9 bases matching TRBD2. Germline trimming cut 1 base from V and 5 bases from J; bases unmatched to any gene: 2. In germline, CDR1 is MDHEN, CDR2 SYDVKM. The CDR3 length is 15 residues. The CDR3 DNA sequence: TGTGCCAGCAGTTTATCTGGACTAGCGACCGGGGAGCTGTTTTTT. Its translation is CASSLSGLATGELFF.

The V call is TRBV29-1, the J call TRBJ1-2, with D uncertain. CDR3 length: 12 amino acids. Deletions cut 0 bases from V and 5 bases from J, with 7 bases between. From germline, CDR1 is SQVTM and CDR2 ANQGSEA. CDR3 region: CSVEDPYYGYTF. The CDR3, as DNA: TGCAGCGTTGAAGATCCTTATTATGGCTACACCTTC. Full variable domain (remainder filled in from reference TRBV29-1 and TRBJ1-2): SAVISQKPSRDICQRGTSLTIQCQVDSQVTMMFWYRQQPGQSLTLIATANQGSEATYESGFVIDKFPISRPNLTFSTLTVSNMSPEDSSIYLCSVEDPYYGYTFGSGTRLTVV.

The chain links TRBV27 to TRBJ1-4; TRBD1 is a possible D gene (5 bases). V lost 1 base and J lost 8, with 11 bases in between. The CDR3 sequence is 14 residues long. In germline, CDR1 is MNHEY, CDR2 SMNVEV (reference sequence). CDR3 residues: CASSLLGAGEKLFF. The DNA of the CDR3 is TGTGCCAGCAGTTTATTAGGGGCGGGAGAAAAACTGTTTTTT.

J is TRBJ2-3 and V is TRBV20-1; D unclear. V dropped 4 bases and J dropped 10 bases, with 12 bases sitting between them. Germline V gives CDR1 DFQATT, CDR2 SNEGSKA (reference sequence). This CDR3 region has 11 residues. The CDR3 sequence is CSAIPKLAQYF. In nucleotides, the CDR3 is TGCAGTGCTATCCCGAAGCTAGCGCAGTATTTT.

This clone is medium-sized within its sample. V gene TRBV6-4 combines with J gene TRBJ2-1, with unresolved D. This CDR3 spans 16 amino acids. Trimming left V 2 bases short and J 0 bases short, with 11 bases between. Looked up from germline, CDR1 is MRHNA and CDR2 is SNTAGT. The CDR3 DNA reads TGTGCCAGCAGTGACGGCGCGGTTTCCTCCTACAATGAGCAGTTCTTC. Amino acids: CASSDGAVSSYNEQFF.